These 27 T cell receptor beta chains came from one sample sequenced in a study of blood T cell repertoires in COVID-19 (dated by TCRdb to about 2020). Libraries were built with the immunoSEQ multiplex PCR assay. TCRdb took over this immuneACCESS table, retaining in-frame rearrangements with V and J assigned. Such tables are incomplete; in checked studies, under half of the missing clones stem from an unresolved V gene, and the remainder is unexplained. This sample gives 200,000 to 250,000 clones in total; around 86% of them show up just once. The ten largest make up approximately 6.1% of the sample. Sequenced material: peripheral blood. All receptors derive from a man older than 75 with acute or convalescent COVID-19.

Written as DNA, the CDR3 is TGTGCCATCAGTGAGCCAGCGGATACGCAGTATTTT. It yields the protein CAISEPADTQYF. The rearrangement joins TRBV10-3 to TRBJ2-3; no firm D call. Germline CDR1 and CDR2: ENHRY and SYGVKD. The V gene lost 2 bases and the J gene lost 6 bases, with 6 bases spanning the gap. CDR3 size: 12 residues.

The gene calls are TRBV6-2 or TRBV6-3 and TRBJ2-1; 9 nucleotides line up with TRBD2. In germline, CDR1 is MNHEY, CDR2 SVGEGT. The J segment lost 0 bases and the V segment lost 7 bases, leaving 10 bases of the junction unmatched. This CDR3 is 17 amino acids long. The CDR3 DNA reads TGTGCCAGCACCCCCCGGGGTAGCGGGAGCTCCTACAATGAGCAGTTCTTC. This encodes CASTPRGSGSSYNEQFF.

This clone was detected only once. V is TRBV3-1 (or the pseudogene TRBV3-2) and J is TRBJ1-1, with D maybe TRBD1 (6 bases). Germline V gene sequence: CDR1 LGHDT, CDR2 YNNKEL (reference sequence). V was pared by 1 base and J by 1 base, with 10 bases between. The CDR3 runs to 15 residues. Here the CDR3 reads CASSQARGGNTEAFF. The CDR3 nucleotides read TGTGCCAGCAGCCAAGCCAGGGGTGGGAACACTGAAGCTTTCTTT.

J is TRBJ2-2 and V is TRBV27; the D gene is possibly TRBD2 (5 bases). Germline CDR1 MNHEY, CDR2 SMNVEV (reference sequence). Trimming took 5 bases from V and 1 from J, leaving 11 bases between them. CDR3 length equals 15 residues. The CDR3 region has the DNA TGTGCCAGCAGTCCCACTAGTTTGAACACCGGGGAGCTGTTTTTT. Translation gives CASSPTSLNTGELFF.

The gene calls are TRBV30 and TRBJ2-5; D remains unclear. V was shortened by 4 bases and J by 4 bases, with 13 bases between the two germline ends. The CDR3 is made up of 13 amino acids. CDR1 is GTSNPN and CDR2 is SVGIG in the germline V gene (reference sequence). This chain's CDR3 is CAWIEEYGETQYF. The DNA of the CDR3 is TGTGCCTGGATCGAGGAGTACGGAGAGACCCAGTACTTC.

The chain couples TRBV7-9 to TRBJ2-3; 8 bases align to TRBD2. CDR3 length equals 18 residues. Per germline, CDR1 SEHNR and CDR2 FQNEAQ (reference sequence). J gave up 3 bases and V 4 bases, and 15 bases lay outside the gene matches. The CDR3 sequence: CASSSRGLAGGKTDTQYF. The CDR3 DNA sequence: TGTGCCAGCAGCTCGAGGGGACTTGCGGGAGGTAAAACAGATACGCAGTATTTT.

V and J are TRBV9 and TRBJ2-2, with 8 bases that match TRBD1. The V gene end was trimmed by 4 bases and the J gene end by 3 bases; junction bases not matched to a gene: 5. From germline, CDR1 is SGDLS and CDR2 YYNGEE. The CDR3 loop spans 15 amino acids. DNA for the CDR3: TGTGCCAGCAGCCTCGGACAGGGATACACCGGGGAGCTGTTTTTT. Translated: CASSLGQGYTGELFF.

V gene TRBV4-1 combines with J gene TRBJ1-2, with 12 bases aligning to TRBD1. Germline V gives CDR1 MGHRA, CDR2 YSYEKL. This CDR3 is built from 16 residues. After removal of 4 bases from V and 7 bases from J, the junction contained 10 bases not matched to a gene. CDR3 amino acids: CASSPYASGQGAGYTF. For the CDR3, the DNA is TGCGCCAGCAGCCCCTACGCATCGGGACAGGGGGCTGGCTACACCTTC.

This clone was recorded only once. The chain joins TRBV15 to TRBJ2-2; D remains ambiguous. Trimming shortened V by 3 bases and J by 7 bases, and 12 bases separated the two germline ends. The CDR3 is made up of 14 amino acids. Germline CDR1 and CDR2: LNHNV and YYDKDF (reference sequence). CDR3 residues: CATSSLTLDGELFF. CDR3 bases: TGTGCCACCAGCAGCCTAACCCTCGACGGGGAGCTGTTTTTT. Complete variable domain (other parts from reference TRBV15 and TRBJ2-2): DAMVIQNPRYQVTQFGKPVTLSCSQTLNHNVMYWYQQKSSQAPKLLFHYYDKDFNNEADTPDNFQSRRPNTSFCFLDIRSPGLGDTAMYLCATSSLTLDGELFFGEGSRLTVL.

The CDR3 region is CASSPYRGGQPQHF. The CDR3 region has the DNA TGTGCCAGCTCACCCTACAGGGGAGGTCAGCCCCAGCATTTT. This chain links TRBV18 with TRBJ1-5, with 7 bases identical to TRBD1. The junction had 5 bases not matched to a gene; V was cut back by 3 bases and J by 6 bases. The CDR3 sequence is 14 residues long. Germline V gives CDR1 KGHSH, CDR2 LQKENI.

Only a few counts were recorded for this clone. The rearrangement uses TRBV7-3 and TRBJ2-1; D uncertain. V dropped 8 bases and J dropped 6 bases, with 8 bases sitting between them. The CDR3 is 11 residues long. Germline CDR1 reads SGHTA; CDR2 reads FQGTGA. In DNA, the CDR3 is TGTGCCAGCGCGGAAGGCAATGAGCAGTTCTTC. It encodes CASAEGNEQFF.

This clone showed up just a few times. The rearrangement links TRBV5-4 to TRBJ2-1; TRBD2 matches at 11 bases. The trim removed 1 base at V and 8 bases at J, leaving 5 bases unmatched. Germline assignment: CDR1 SGHNT and CDR2 YYREEE (reference sequence). The CDR3 loop spans 15 amino acids. The DNA of the CDR3 is TGTGCCAGCAGCTTGAGGCTAGCGGGAGGTGATGAGCAGTTCTTC. It is translated as CASSLRLAGGDEQFF.

The chain has TRBV9 and TRBJ2-3; TRBD1 might be the D (6 bases). Germline V gene data show CDR1 as SGDLS and CDR2 as YYNGEE. Trimming shortened V by 0 bases and J by 5 bases, and 10 bases separated the two germline ends. This CDR3 has 14 amino acids. The CDR3 region is CASSVEQGGDTQYF. CDR3 sequence (DNA): TGTGCCAGCAGCGTAGAACAGGGTGGAGATACGCAGTATTTT.

The chain is built from TRBV7-9 and TRBJ2-7; a possible D gene is TRBD1 (6 bases). The CDR3 contains 15 residues. Trimming stripped 1 base from V and 3 bases from J, with 13 bases between. The germline CDR1 and CDR2 sequences are SEHNR and FQNEAQ (reference sequence). CDR3 protein: CASSLGQGTDYEQYF. In DNA form, the CDR3 reads TGTGCCAGCAGCTTAGGTCAGGGGACCGACTACGAGCAGTACTTC.

The J gene is TRBJ2-2, the V gene TRBV28; a weak D match, TRBD1 (6 bases). In germline, CDR1 is MDHEN, CDR2 SYDVKM. The CDR3 covers 14 residues. V lost 7 bases to trimming and J lost 2 bases, with 11 bases between them. In DNA, the CDR3 is TGTGCCAGCAAGACCGGGACAAACACCGGGGAGCTGTTTTTT. Residues: CASKTGTNTGELFF.

The chain recombines TRBV19 with TRBJ1-1; weak D call: TRBD1 (6 bases). Between the trimmed V and J ends, which lost 1 base and 8 bases, there was a span of 26 bases. The germline gives CDR1 LNHDA, CDR2 SQIVND (reference sequence). The CDR3 runs 18 residues. The CDR3 sequence: CASSIGARGYRQQGEAFF. CDR3 sequence (DNA): TGTGCCAGTAGTATAGGGGCCCGGGGATACAGGCAGCAGGGGGAAGCTTTCTTT.

The chain couples TRBV24-1 to TRBJ2-7; D gene ambiguous. The CDR3 is made up of 11 amino acids. Germline assignment: CDR1 KGHDR and CDR2 SFDVKD. V lost 3 bases, J lost 3 bases, and 2 bases lay in between. The CDR3 spells CATSDLYEQYF. The CDR3 DNA follows: TGTGCCACCAGTGATCTCTACGAGCAGTACTTC.

This chain uses TRBV5-1 with TRBJ2-2, with D hard to call. Germline V gives CDR1 SGHRS, CDR2 YFSETQ. Between the trimmed V and J ends, which lost 7 bases and 0 bases, there was a span of 10 bases. This CDR3 has 14 amino acids. This CDR3 is CASQAFANTGELFF. CDR3 DNA sequence: TGCGCCAGCCAGGCATTCGCGAACACCGGGGAGCTGTTTTTT. Complete variable domain (other parts from reference TRBV5-1 and TRBJ2-2): KAGVTQTPRYLIKTRGQQVTLSCSPISGHRSVSWYQQTPGQGLQFLFEYFSETQRNKGNFPGRFSGRQFSNSRSEMNVSTLELGDSALYLCASQAFANTGELFFGEGSRLTVL.

This clone has a handful of counts. The chain is built from TRBV21-1 and TRBJ2-5; no DNA check was done on the table's D call, TRBD1. TRBV21-1 is designated a pseudogene. The CDR3 totals 16 residues. The CDR3 loop is CASKTTGGGSQETQYF. The CDR3 nucleotides read TGTGCCAGCAAAACTACAGGGGGCGGGAGCCAAGAGACCCAGTACTTC.

The rearrangement uses TRBV10-1 and TRBJ1-1; 8 nucleotides align to TRBD1. Germline V CDR1 and CDR2: WNHNN, SYGVQD (reference sequence). The V and J ends lost 8 bases and 0 bases, in that order; junction bases with no gene match: 2. The CDR3 runs to 13 residues. CDR3 DNA sequence: TGCGCCAGCCAACAGGGGGTGAACACTGAAGCTTTCTTT. Translated, it gives CASQQGVNTEAFF.

The chain recombines TRBV27 with TRBJ1-1; 7 nucleotides match TRBD1. V trimming: 3 bases; J trimming: 2 bases; junction bases outside the gene matches: 12. Looked up from germline, CDR1 is MNHEY and CDR2 is SMNVEV (reference sequence). The CDR3 covers 17 residues. In nucleotides, the CDR3 is TGTGCCAGCAGTTTTCGAGTTGGCGGGACAGTTAACACTGAAGCTTTCTTT. Translating it yields CASSFRVGGTVNTEAFF.

This chain joins TRBV12-5 and TRBJ1-5; possible D gene TRBD1, 5 bases. This CDR3 is 15 amino acids long. The ends were cut back, 3 bases at V and 1 base at J, with 10 bases in the middle. Germline-derived CDR1 and CDR2 are LGHNT and FRNRAP. The CDR3 loop is CASGFGTVSNQPQHF. CDR3 bases: TGTGCTAGTGGTTTTGGGACTGTAAGCAATCAGCCCCAGCATTTT.

J is TRBJ2-3 and V is TRBV18, with 12 bases that match TRBD2. CDR1 is KGHSH and CDR2 is LQKENI in the germline V gene. The trim removed 3 bases at V and 1 base at J, leaving 11 bases unmatched. The CDR3 runs 19 residues. CDR3 amino acids: CASSPPSGRAGVRTDTQYF. The DNA for the CDR3 is TGTGCCAGCTCACCTCCTAGCGGGAGGGCCGGCGTTCGCACAGATACGCAGTATTTT.

The V call is TRBV5-4, the J call TRBJ2-5; 9 bases match TRBD1. The CDR3 runs to 14 residues. Germline CDR1 reads SGHNT; CDR2 reads YYREEE (reference sequence). V lost 1 base to trimming and J lost 5 bases; unmatched junction nucleotides: 3. This CDR3 is CASSLRTGVETQYF. Written as DNA, the CDR3 is TGTGCCAGCAGCTTGAGGACAGGGGTCGAGACCCAGTACTTC.

The rearrangement uses TRBV18 and TRBJ1-1, with 8 positions matching TRBD1. Germline-derived CDR1 and CDR2 are KGHSH and LQKENI. The CDR3 is 14 amino acids. Germline trimming cut 5 bases from V and 6 bases from J; bases unmatched to any gene: 8. Here the CDR3 reads CASSKRTGWAEAFF. Here the CDR3 DNA reads TGTGCCAGCTCAAAGAGGACAGGGTGGGCTGAAGCTTTCTTT.

The chain employs TRBV5-4 and TRBJ1-1, with TRBD1 matching over 8 bases. The trim removed 6 bases at V and 6 bases at J, leaving 7 bases unmatched. CDR1 and CDR2 (germline): SGHNT, YYREEE (reference sequence). The CDR3 covers 13 residues. Written as DNA, the CDR3 is TGTGCCAGCACTTACAACAGGGGGGCTGAAGCTTTCTTT. Translating it yields CASTYNRGAEAFF. Together with reference TRBV5-4 and TRBJ1-1, the CDR3 gives the full variable domain: ETGVTQSPTHLIKTRGQQVTLRCSSQSGHNTVSWYQQALGQGPQFIFQYYREEENGRGNFPPRFSGLQFPNYSSELNVNALELDDSALYLCASTYNRGAEAFFGQGTRLTVV.

This clone was seen a handful of times. For the CDR3, the DNA is TGTGCCAGCTCGCAGACAGGGGGCCAGAACACCGGGGAGCTGTTTTTT. Protein: CASSQTGGQNTGELFF. The chain uses TRBV18 and TRBJ2-2; 10 bases fit TRBD1. Looked up from germline, CDR1 is KGHSH and CDR2 is LQKENI. This CDR3 has 16 residues. V shed 6 bases and J 1 base; nucleotides not matched to a gene: 5.